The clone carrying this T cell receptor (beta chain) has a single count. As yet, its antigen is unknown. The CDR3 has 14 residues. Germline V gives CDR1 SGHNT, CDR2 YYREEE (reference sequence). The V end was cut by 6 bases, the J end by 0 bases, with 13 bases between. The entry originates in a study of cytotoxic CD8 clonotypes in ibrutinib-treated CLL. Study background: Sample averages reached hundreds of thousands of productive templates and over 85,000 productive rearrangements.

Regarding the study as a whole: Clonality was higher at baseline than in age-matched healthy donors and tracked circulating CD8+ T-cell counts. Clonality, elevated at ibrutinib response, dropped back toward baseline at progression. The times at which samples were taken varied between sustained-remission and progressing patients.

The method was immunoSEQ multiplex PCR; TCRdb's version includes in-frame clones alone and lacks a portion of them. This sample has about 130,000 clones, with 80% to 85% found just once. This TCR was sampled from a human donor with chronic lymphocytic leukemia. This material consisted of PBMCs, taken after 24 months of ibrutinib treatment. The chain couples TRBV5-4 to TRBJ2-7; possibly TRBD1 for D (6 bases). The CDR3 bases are TGTGCCAGCAATAGGCAGGGGACCTCCTACGAGCAGTACTTC. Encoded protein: CASNRQGTSYEQYF.